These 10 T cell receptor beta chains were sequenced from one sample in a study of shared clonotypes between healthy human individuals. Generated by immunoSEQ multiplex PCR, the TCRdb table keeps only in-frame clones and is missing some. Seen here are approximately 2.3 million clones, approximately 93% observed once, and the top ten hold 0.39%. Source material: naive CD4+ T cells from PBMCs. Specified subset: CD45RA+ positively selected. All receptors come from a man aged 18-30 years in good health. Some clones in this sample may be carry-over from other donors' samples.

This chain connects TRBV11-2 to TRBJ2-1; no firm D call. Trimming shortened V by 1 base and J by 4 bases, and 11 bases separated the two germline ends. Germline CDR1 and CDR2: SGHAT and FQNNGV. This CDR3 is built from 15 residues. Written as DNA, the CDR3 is TGTGCCAGCAGCTTAGTTGGCAGGTCGTACAATGAGCAGTTCTTC. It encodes CASSLVGRSYNEQFF.

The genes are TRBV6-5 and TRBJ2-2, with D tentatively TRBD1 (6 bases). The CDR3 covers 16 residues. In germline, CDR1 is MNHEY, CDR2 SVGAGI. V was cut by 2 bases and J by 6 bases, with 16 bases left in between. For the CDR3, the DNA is TGTGCCAGCAGTTACAGAATACAGGGCAGGGCCGGGGAGCTGTTTTTT. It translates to CASSYRIQGRAGELFF.

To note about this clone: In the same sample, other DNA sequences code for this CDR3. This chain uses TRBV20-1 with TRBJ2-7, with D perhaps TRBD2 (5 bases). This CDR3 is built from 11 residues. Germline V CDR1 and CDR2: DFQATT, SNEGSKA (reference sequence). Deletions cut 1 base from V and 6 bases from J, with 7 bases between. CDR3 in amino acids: CSARGGSEQYF. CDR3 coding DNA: TGCAGTGCTAGAGGTGGGAGCGAGCAGTACTTC.

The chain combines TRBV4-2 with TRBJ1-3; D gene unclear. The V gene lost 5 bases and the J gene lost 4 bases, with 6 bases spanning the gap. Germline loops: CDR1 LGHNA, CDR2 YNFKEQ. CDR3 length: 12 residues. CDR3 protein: CASSAGGNTIYF. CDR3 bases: TGTGCCAGCAGCGCTGGGGGAAACACCATATATTTT.

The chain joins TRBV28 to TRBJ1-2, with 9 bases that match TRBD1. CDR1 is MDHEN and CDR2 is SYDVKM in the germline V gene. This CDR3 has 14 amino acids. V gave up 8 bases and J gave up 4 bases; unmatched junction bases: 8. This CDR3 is CASFGTGRIYGYTF. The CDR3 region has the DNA TGTGCCAGCTTCGGGACAGGGAGAATCTATGGCTACACCTTC.

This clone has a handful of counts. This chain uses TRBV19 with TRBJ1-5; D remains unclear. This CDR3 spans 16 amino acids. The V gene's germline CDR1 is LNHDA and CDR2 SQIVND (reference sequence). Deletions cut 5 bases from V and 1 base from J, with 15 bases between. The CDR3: CASSLLGEGSNQPQHF. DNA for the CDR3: TGTGCCAGTAGTCTCCTTGGGGAAGGCAGCAATCAGCCCCAGCATTTT.

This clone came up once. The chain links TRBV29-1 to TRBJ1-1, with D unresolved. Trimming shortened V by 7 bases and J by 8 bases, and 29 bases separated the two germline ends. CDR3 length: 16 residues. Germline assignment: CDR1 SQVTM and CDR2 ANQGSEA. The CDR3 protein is CSAWLFRGSPMGEAFF. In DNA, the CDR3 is TGCAGCGCCTGGTTGTTCCGAGGGAGTCCCATGGGAGAAGCTTTCTTT.

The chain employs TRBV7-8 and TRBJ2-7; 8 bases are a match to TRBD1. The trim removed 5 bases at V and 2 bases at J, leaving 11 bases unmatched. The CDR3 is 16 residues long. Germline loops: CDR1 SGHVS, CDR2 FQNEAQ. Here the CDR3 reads CASSRDGQGATYEQYF. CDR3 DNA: TGTGCCAGCAGCCGAGACGGACAGGGCGCAACCTACGAGCAGTACTTC.

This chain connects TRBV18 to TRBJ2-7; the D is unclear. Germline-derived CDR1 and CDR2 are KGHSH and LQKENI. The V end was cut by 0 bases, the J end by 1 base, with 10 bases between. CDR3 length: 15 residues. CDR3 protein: CASSPPTYSSYEQYF. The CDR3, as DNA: TGTGCCAGCTCACCACCGACATATTCTTCCTACGAGCAGTACTTC.

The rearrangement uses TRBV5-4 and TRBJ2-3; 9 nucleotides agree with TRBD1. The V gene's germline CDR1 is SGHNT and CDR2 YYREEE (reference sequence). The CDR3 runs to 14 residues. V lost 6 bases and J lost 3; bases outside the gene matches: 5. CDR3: CASKQGALTDTQYF. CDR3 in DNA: TGTGCCAGCAAACAGGGGGCCCTGACAGATACGCAGTATTTT. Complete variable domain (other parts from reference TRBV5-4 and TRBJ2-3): ETGVTQSPTHLIKTRGQQVTLRCSSQSGHNTVSWYQQALGQGPQFIFQYYREEENGRGNFPPRFSGLQFPNYSSELNVNALELDDSALYLCASKQGALTDTQYFGPGTRLTVL.